These 27 T cell receptor beta chains were all obtained from the same sample, sequenced in a study of blood T cells in healthy people across ages. A second PCR of roughly 7 to 11 cycles used a sample-barcoded 5' primer and a J-beta primer mix. TCRdb reprocessed the 5' RACE reads via MiXCR and lists one record per CDR3 protein. The top ten clones hold 10% of a sample with about 930,000 distinct CDR3 sequences, 25% to 30% of them seen once. These data also formed part of another study, on T cells of mothers and their children.

Sequencing input: blood. The receptors stem from a woman between 35 and 50 years old in good health.

Details on this clonotype: This may be a read error: a much more frequent sequence differs by one nucleotide. The rearrangement uses TRBV30 and TRBJ2-1; no firm D call. The germline V gene encodes CDR1 GTSNPN and CDR2 SVGIG (reference sequence). CDR3 length equals 11 residues. The CDR3 bases are TGTGCCTGGAGTTATGGGAATGGGCAGTTCTTC. It is translated as CAWSYGNGQFF.

In the case of this clonotype: A much larger clone lies one base from this, so it may be a read error. This chain uses TRBV28 with TRBJ2-7, with TRBD1 matching over 10 bases. The CDR3 consists of 15 residues. CDR1 is MDHEN, CDR2 SYDVKM, per germline. The J segment lost 5 bases and the V segment lost 5 bases, leaving 9 bases of the junction unmatched. The CDR3 sequence is CASSPPGQGGNEQYF. The CDR3 bases are TGTGCCAGCAGTCCCCCCGGACAGGGGGGTAACGAGCAGTACTTC.

This clonotype occurred many times. V and J are TRBV20-1 and TRBJ2-1; TRBD1 might be the D (6 bases). Trimming cost V 6 bases and J 10 bases, with 10 bases left between them. Germline-derived CDR1 and CDR2 are DFQATT and SNEGSKA (reference sequence). The CDR3 covers 10 residues. CDR3 in DNA: TGCAGTGCAACGGACAGCGAGCAGTTCTTC. Amino acid sequence: CSATDSEQFF.

Note on this clonotype: An end of the junction does not agree with germline; a read error may underlie this. The CDR3 spells CANSGQGVKQPQHF. The DNA for the CDR3 is TGTGCCAACAGTGGACAGGGGGTAAAACAGCCCCAGCATTTT. The chain employs TRBV12-3 or TRBV12-4 and TRBJ1-5, with 10 bases that match TRBD1. The CDR3 loop spans 14 amino acids.

This clonotype was found a few times. J is TRBJ1-2 and V is TRBV5-6; D uncertain. CDR1 SGHDT and CDR2 YYEEEE come from the germline V gene. This CDR3 has 12 residues. V was trimmed by 3 bases and J by 8 bases, leaving 11 bases between them. The CDR3 DNA reads TGTGCCAGCAGCTCCCTGGTCCCCGGCTACACCTTC. Its protein is CASSSLVPGYTF.

This clonotype occurred many times. The chain recombines TRBV29-1 with TRBJ2-3; TRBD1 agrees at 8 bases. Germline V gives CDR1 SQVTM, CDR2 ANQGSEA. The CDR3 spans 16 residues. J lost 4 bases, V lost 0 bases, and 9 bases had no gene match. The CDR3 sequence: CSVEDPEDRVPDTQYF. The CDR3 coding sequence is TGCAGCGTTGAAGATCCGGAGGACAGGGTCCCAGATACGCAGTATTTT.

The V and J genes are TRBV4-1 and TRBJ2-7; 7 positions match TRBD2. J gave up 4 bases and V 1 base, and 7 bases lay outside the gene matches. CDR1 is MGHRA, CDR2 YSYEKL, per germline. This CDR3 has 15 amino acids. CDR3 protein: CASSQGASGLYEQYF. The CDR3 DNA follows: TGCGCCAGCAGCCAAGGGGCTAGCGGCCTGTACGAGCAGTACTTC.

Concerning this clonotype itself: With a much larger clone just one base away, this may be a read error. The chain carries TRBV12-3 or TRBV12-4 and TRBJ2-1; weak D call: TRBD2 (5 bases). The CDR3 loop spans 13 amino acids. V lost 4 bases to trimming and J lost 10 bases, with 14 bases between them. The CDR3 DNA reads as TGTGCCAGCAGTTCCACTAGGGCGGCGGAGCAGTTCTTC. Its translation is CASSSTRAAEQFF.

In this sample, this clonotype turned up many times. The rearrangement links TRBV10-3 to TRBJ1-6; D ambiguous. The CDR3 runs to 13 residues. The V and J ends lost 10 bases and 8 bases respectively, with 15 bases between them. Germline assignment: CDR1 ENHRY and CDR2 SYGVKD. CDR3 coding DNA: TGTGCCAGCCAACTCCAGTCGGATTCACCCCTCCACTTT. Protein: CASQLQSDSPLHF.

This chain joins TRBV7-9 and TRBJ2-5; D gene ambiguous. Trimming stripped 4 bases from V and 4 bases from J, with 16 bases between. CDR1 SEHNR and CDR2 FQNEAQ come from the germline V gene (reference sequence). CDR3 size: 15 residues. CDR3 region: CASSSTDLMGETQYF. The CDR3 DNA sequence: TGTGCCAGCAGCTCCACGGACCTTATGGGAGAGACCCAGTACTTC.

The rearrangement joins TRBV9 to TRBJ2-5, with D uncertain. Germline loops: CDR1 SGDLS, CDR2 YYNGEE. CDR3 length equals 13 residues. V lost 0 bases and J lost 2, with 5 bases in between. The CDR3 region is CASSVDGQETQYF. For the CDR3, the DNA is TGTGCCAGCAGCGTAGACGGGCAAGAGACCCAGTACTTC.

Comments on this clonotype: One junction end disagrees with the germline gene, perhaps due to a read error. This chain connects TRBV10-3 to TRBJ1-1; a possible D gene is TRBD1 (5 bases). In germline, CDR1 is ENHRY, CDR2 SYGVKD. CDR3 length equals 14 residues. The CDR3 reads CAVRAVDGSTEAFF. The CDR3, as DNA: TGTGCCGTCAGGGCAGTTGATGGTAGCACTGAAGCTTTCTTT.

This clonotype was detected only a few times. The CDR3 DNA is TGCGCCAGCAACGAGCAGGCTAGCGGGGTCGGAGAGACCCAGTACTTC. It codes for CASNEQASGVGETQYF. The chain employs TRBV5-1 and TRBJ2-5; 9 bases agree with TRBD2. The CDR3 is 16 amino acids. V was clipped by 6 bases and J by 4 bases; unmatched bases: 13. CDR1 and CDR2 (germline): SGHRS, YFSETQ.

As for this clonotype: A much larger clone differs from this one at a single base, so this may be a read error. The chain carries TRBV6-5 and TRBJ2-7; 12 bases match TRBD2. The germline CDR1 and CDR2 sequences are MNHEY and SVGAGI. The CDR3 consists of 14 residues. CDR3 sequence (DNA): TGTGCCGGCAGTACGACTAGCGGGGGTCACGAGCAGTACTTC. Protein product: CAGSTTSGGHEQYF.

This clonotype turned up a few times. The V call is TRBV29-1, the J call TRBJ2-5; D gene unclear. The V and J ends lost 1 base and 5 bases respectively, with 11 bases between them. The germline V gene has CDR1 SQVTM and CDR2 ANQGSEA. This CDR3 spans 13 amino acids. The CDR3 DNA reads as TGCAGCGTTGAAGGGTCAGGTAGTGAGACCCAGTACTTC. Its protein product is CSVEGSGSETQYF.

V is TRBV7-2 and J is TRBJ2-7; D unresolved. The CDR3 is made up of 13 amino acids. Trimming removed 6 bases at V and 7 bases at J, with 16 bases between. CDR1 is SGHTA and CDR2 is FQGNSA in the germline V gene. The CDR3 nucleotides are TGTGCCAGCAGTACCACTCCCCCCGGGGAGCAGTACTTC. Translation: CASSTTPPGEQYF.

There are a few counts of this clonotype. This rearrangement joins TRBV4-1 to TRBJ1-1, with unresolved D. V was clipped by 1 base and J by 0 bases, with 15 bases between them. This CDR3 comprises 17 residues. The germline gives CDR1 MGHRA, CDR2 YSYEKL. The CDR3 is CASSQAGFRIMNTEAFF. CDR3 nucleotide sequence: TGCGCCAGCAGCCAAGCCGGATTTAGGATTATGAACACTGAAGCTTTCTTT.

V and J are TRBV7-2 and TRBJ2-4; 12 bases align to TRBD2. The J call is doubtful: the DNA matches TRBJ2-5 better. The CDR3 totals 17 residues. Germline V gene data show CDR1 as SGHTA and CDR2 as FQGNSA. This chain's CDR3 is CASSPRRLAGGRETQYF. The DNA for the CDR3 is TGTGCCAGCAGCCCTAGGCGGCTAGCGGGGGGGCGTGAGACCCAGTACTTC.

This clonotype was counted a few times. The chain links TRBV7-6 to TRBJ1-2; perhaps TRBD1 as D (5 bases). Per the germline V gene, CDR1 is SGHVS and CDR2 is FNYEAQ. V lost 5 bases to trimming and J lost 7 bases, with 20 bases between them. The CDR3 covers 15 residues. CDR3: CASSERLEGYSGYTF. The CDR3 nucleotides are TGTGCCAGCAGCGAACGACTTGAGGGGTACTCTGGCTACACCTTC. Full variable domain (outside the CDR3, taken from reference TRBV7-6 and TRBJ1-2): GAGVSQSPRYKVTKRGQDVALRCDPISGHVSLYWYRQALGQGPEFLTYFNYEAQQDKSGLPNDRFSAERPEGSISTLTIQRTEQRDSAMYRCASSERLEGYSGYTFGSGTRLTVV.

A single count supports this clonotype. J is TRBJ1-6 and V is TRBV12-3 or TRBV12-4; D ambiguous. Trimming took off 4 bases at V and 6 bases at J, with 10 bases between the two ends. The CDR3 covers 14 residues. The CDR3 reads CASSSAGLNSPLHF. The CDR3 DNA reads as TGTGCCAGCAGTTCGGCCGGCCTTAATTCACCCCTCCACTTT.

This sequence joins TRBV9 and TRBJ2-7; 7 nucleotides align to TRBD1. The ends lost 3 bases at V and 2 bases at J; junction bases unmatched: 8. Germline assignment: CDR1 SGDLS and CDR2 YYNGEE. The CDR3 length is 15 residues. Here the CDR3 DNA reads TGTGCCAGCAGCGCAAGGACAGGTGACACCTACGAGCAGTACTTC. Translation gives CASSARTGDTYEQYF.

This clonotype was observed at least ten times. The gene calls are TRBV7-2 and TRBJ2-4; maybe TRBD1 (5 bases). The CDR3 totals 16 residues. Germline-derived CDR1 and CDR2 are SGHTA and FQGNSA. V lost 1 base and J 1 base, leaving 11 bases between the germline ends. CDR3 nucleotides: TGTGCCAGCAGCTTAGAAGGGGCTAGGGCCAAAAACATTCAGTACTTC. Amino acids: CASSLEGARAKNIQYF.

This chain uses TRBV28 with TRBJ2-7, with D tentatively TRBD1 (5 bases). Germline CDR1 and CDR2: MDHEN and SYDVKM. CDR3 length equals 14 residues. V was shortened by 4 bases and J by 6 bases, with 16 bases between the two germline ends. The CDR3 sequence is CASSSPRVGSEQYF. CDR3 DNA sequence: TGTGCCAGCAGTTCCCCCAGGGTTGGTAGCGAGCAGTACTTC.

This clonotype was detected many times. The rearrangement joins TRBV4-1 to TRBJ2-5; TRBD1 matches 11 bases. Germline CDR1 and CDR2: MGHRA and YSYEKL. The J segment lost 4 bases and the V segment lost 1 base, leaving 5 bases of the junction unmatched. The CDR3 length is 16 residues. The CDR3: CASSQVDRGRVETQYF. CDR3 bases: TGCGCCAGCAGCCAAGTGGACAGGGGGCGGGTAGAGACCCAGTACTTC.

This clonotype was counted ten times or more. J is TRBJ1-5 and V is TRBV6-5; no reliable D call. V was trimmed by 6 bases and J by 6 bases, leaving 18 bases between them. The CDR3 runs 15 residues. Looked up from germline, CDR1 is MNHEY and CDR2 is SVGAGI. The CDR3 is CASSPVPSGGQPQHF. The DNA for the CDR3 is TGTGCCAGCAGCCCTGTACCGTCGGGCGGTCAGCCCCAGCATTTT.

The CDR3, as DNA: TGTGCCAGCAGCCAAGGAAATGGGGGGGCGGAGACCCAGTACTTC. This sequence encodes CASSQGNGGAETQYF. The gene calls are TRBV4-2 and TRBJ2-5, with a possible D match to TRBD2 (7 bases). V lost 1 base and J 5 bases, leaving 14 bases between the germline ends. The CDR3 spans 15 residues. CDR1 LGHNA and CDR2 YNFKEQ come from the germline V gene.

The V gene is TRBV6-1, the J gene TRBJ2-6, with unresolved D. The CDR3 contains 18 residues. V gave up 7 bases and J gave up 2 bases, with 21 bases separating them. Germline V lookup: CDR1 MNHNS, CDR2 SASEGT. The CDR3 region is CASNRLLLSDTGANVLTF. The DNA for the CDR3 is TGTGCCAGCAATCGACTGTTGCTCAGCGATACTGGGGCCAACGTCCTGACTTTC.